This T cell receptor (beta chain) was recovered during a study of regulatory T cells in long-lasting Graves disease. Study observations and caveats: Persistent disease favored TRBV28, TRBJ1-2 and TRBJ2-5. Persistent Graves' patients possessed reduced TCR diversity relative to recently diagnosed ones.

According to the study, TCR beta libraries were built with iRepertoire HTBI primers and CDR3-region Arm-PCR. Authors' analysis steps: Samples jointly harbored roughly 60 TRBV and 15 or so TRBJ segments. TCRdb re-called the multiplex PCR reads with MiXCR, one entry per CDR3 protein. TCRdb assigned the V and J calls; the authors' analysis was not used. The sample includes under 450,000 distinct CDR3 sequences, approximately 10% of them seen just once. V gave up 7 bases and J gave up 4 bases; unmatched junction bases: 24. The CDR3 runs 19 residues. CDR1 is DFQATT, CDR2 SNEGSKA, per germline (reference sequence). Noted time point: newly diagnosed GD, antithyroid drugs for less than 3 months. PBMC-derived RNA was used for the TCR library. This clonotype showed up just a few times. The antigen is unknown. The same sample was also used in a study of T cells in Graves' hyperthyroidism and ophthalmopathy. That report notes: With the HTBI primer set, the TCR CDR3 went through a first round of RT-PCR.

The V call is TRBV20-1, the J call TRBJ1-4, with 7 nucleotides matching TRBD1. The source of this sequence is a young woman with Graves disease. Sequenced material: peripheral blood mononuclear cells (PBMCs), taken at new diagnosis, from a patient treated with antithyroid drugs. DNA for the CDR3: TGCAGTGTTACTAAATTAATGGACAGGAATACAGGGTATAATGAAAAACTGTTTTTT. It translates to CSVTKLMDRNTGYNEKLFF.